The 8 T cell receptor beta chains given below trace back to one sample, sequenced in a study of ipilimumab plus nivolumab after autologous stem cell transplantation (dated by TCRdb to about 2021). Library generation was performed with the immunoSEQ multiplex PCR assay. TCRdb limited this immuneACCESS table to in-frame rearrangements with V and J called. A share of clones is missing; checked studies link under half to unresolved V genes, and the rest is unexplained. This sample lists roughly 20,000 clones; 75% to 85% were detected once. Over 15% of the sample is in the top ten clones. The starting material was PBMCs, obtained in a trial of ipilimumab plus nivolumab as post-transplant consolidation. All receptors derive from a male donor with diffuse large B-cell lymphoma.

This clone was picked up a small number of times. This rearrangement joins TRBV4-1 to TRBJ1-5; TRBD1 aligns across 12 bases. Looked up from germline, CDR1 is MGHRA and CDR2 is YSYEKL. Trimming took 0 bases from V and 2 from J; bases not matched to a gene: 5. The CDR3 totals 18 residues. The CDR3 DNA is TGCGCCAGCAGCCAAGATGGGACAGGGGGCGGCGGCAATCAGCCCCAGCATTTT. Protein: CASSQDGTGGGGNQPQHF.

This clone was recorded once. This chain links TRBV9 with TRBJ1-5, with 7 positions matching TRBD1. Per the germline V gene, CDR1 is SGDLS and CDR2 is YYNGEE. V trimming: 3 bases; J trimming: 4 bases; junction bases outside the gene matches: 7. The CDR3 runs to 15 residues. CDR3 protein: CASSAAQGPNQPQHF. The CDR3 DNA sequence: TGTGCCAGCAGCGCCGCACAGGGGCCTAATCAGCCCCAGCATTTT.

The V call is TRBV6-1, the J call TRBJ1-2; D remains ambiguous. The V and J ends lost 5 bases and 4 bases respectively, with 5 bases between them. The CDR3 totals 11 residues. Per germline, CDR1 MNHNS and CDR2 SASEGT. The CDR3 bases are TGTGCCAGCAGTACAAGCTATGGCTACACCTTC. As protein: CASSTSYGYTF.

The CDR3 region has the DNA TGTGCCAGCAGCTCCCCCAGCTCTGGGGCCAACGTCCTGACTTTC. Translation gives CASSSPSSGANVLTF. This chain joins TRBV7-3 and TRBJ2-6; D not certain. The CDR3 is 15 residues long. From germline, CDR1 is SGHTA and CDR2 FQGTGA. V was pared by 4 bases and J by 0 bases, with 7 bases between.

The genes are TRBV9 and TRBJ1-2; no reliable D call. V was trimmed by 0 bases and J by 2 bases, leaving 5 bases between them. CDR3 length: 13 residues. CDR1 is SGDLS and CDR2 is YYNGEE in the germline V gene. The CDR3 sequence: CASSVVGNYGYTF. The CDR3, as DNA: TGTGCCAGCAGCGTAGTTGGAAACTATGGCTACACCTTC.

This clone showed up just a few times. The chain recombines TRBV7-2 with TRBJ1-5; D unclear. The CDR3 contains 13 residues. The germline V gene has CDR1 SGHTA and CDR2 FQGNSA. V was clipped by 1 base and J by 7 bases, with 8 bases between them. The CDR3 protein is CASSLEREQPQHF. The CDR3 nucleotides are TGTGCCAGCAGCTTAGAGAGGGAGCAGCCCCAGCATTTT. Full variable domain (outside the CDR3, taken from reference TRBV7-2 and TRBJ1-5): GAGVSQSPSNKVTEKGKDVELRCDPISGHTALYWYRQSLGQGLEFLIYFQGNSAPDKSGLPSDRFSAERTGGSVSTLTIQRTQQEDSAVYLCASSLEREQPQHFGDGTRLSIL.

This chain connects TRBV9 to TRBJ1-1, with 8 nucleotides matching TRBD1. The CDR3 totals 14 residues. The germline V gene encodes CDR1 SGDLS and CDR2 YYNGEE. J was trimmed by 4 bases and V by 0 bases; bases with no gene match: 2. The CDR3 sequence is CASSVATGGTEAFF. In DNA form, the CDR3 reads TGTGCCAGCAGCGTAGCTACAGGGGGCACTGAAGCTTTCTTT.

This clone was counted between two and nine times. This CDR3 is CASKEQGFGYTF. In DNA form, the CDR3 reads TGTGCCAGCAAGGAACAGGGGTTTGGCTACACCTTC. The chain uses TRBV27 and TRBJ1-2; 7 bases map to TRBD1. The length of the CDR3 is 12 residues. Unmatched junction bases numbered 6, after V lost 7 bases and J lost 7 bases. Germline V gene lookup returns CDR1 MNHEY and CDR2 SMNVEV (reference sequence).